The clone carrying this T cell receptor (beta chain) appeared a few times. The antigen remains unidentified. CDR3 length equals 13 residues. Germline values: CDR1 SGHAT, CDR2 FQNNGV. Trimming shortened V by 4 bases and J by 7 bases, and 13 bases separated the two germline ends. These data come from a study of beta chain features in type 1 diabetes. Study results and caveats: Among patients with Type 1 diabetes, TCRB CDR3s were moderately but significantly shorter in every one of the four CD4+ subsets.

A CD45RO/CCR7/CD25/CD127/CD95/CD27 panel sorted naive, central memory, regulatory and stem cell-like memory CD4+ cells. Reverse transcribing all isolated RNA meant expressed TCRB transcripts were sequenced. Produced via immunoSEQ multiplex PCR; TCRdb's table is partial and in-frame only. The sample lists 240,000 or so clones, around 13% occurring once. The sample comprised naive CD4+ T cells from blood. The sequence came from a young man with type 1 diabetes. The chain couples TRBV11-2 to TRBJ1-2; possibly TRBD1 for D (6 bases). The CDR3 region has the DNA TGTGCCAGCAGCTCTACAGGGTTGGGTGGCTACACCTTC. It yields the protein CASSSTGLGGYTF.